This TCR beta chain was sequenced during a study of T cell repertoires in ileal Crohn's disease. Data came from immunoSEQ multiplex PCR; TCRdb stores just in-frame clones and leaves some out. The data show 2,000 to 3,000 clones, about three quarters seen once. With respect to this clone: Antigen: not known.

Whole-study results and caveats: Mucosal expansions were suggested to be mainly CD8 T cells.

Germline V CDR1 and CDR2: SGHTS, YDEGEE. This CDR3 comprises 13 residues. V was pared by 0 bases and J by 3 bases, with 4 bases between. The rearrangement joins TRBV5-8 to TRBJ2-4; D is uncertain. Input material: ileal tissue. The clonotype originates from an adult with Crohn's disease. CDR3 region: CASSLGSKNIQYF. For the CDR3, the DNA is TGTGCCAGCAGCTTGGGGAGCAAAAACATTCAGTACTTC.